The 5 T cell receptor beta chains below come from one sample, sequenced in a study of spatial heterogeneity in lung cancer. Time point of the sample: blood at routine non-recurrence follow-up after resection. MiXCR, run by TCRdb on the 5' RACE reads, gives a single entry per CDR3 protein. The sample shows tens of thousands of distinct CDR3 sequences, around 19% of them seen only once. The source material was PBMCs, sampled at follow-up. The receptor set was obtained from a male donor with early-stage non-small cell lung cancer.

In its sample, this clonotype was seen a few times. This chain uses TRBV3-1 with TRBJ1-2; unclear D gene. CDR1 LGHDT and CDR2 YNNKEL come from the germline V gene (reference sequence). This CDR3 comprises 13 residues. V gave up 5 bases and J gave up 6 bases, with 13 bases separating them. The CDR3 DNA reads as TGTGCCAGCAGCTGGGCCCAAGCCGATGGCTACACCTTC. This gives the protein CASSWAQADGYTF. The entire variable domain, with the rest obtained from reference TRBV3-1 and TRBJ1-2, is as follows: DTAVSQTPKYLVTQMGNDKSIKCEQNLGHDTMYWYKQDSKKFLKIMFSYNNKELIINETVPNRFSPKSPDKAHLNLHINSLELGDSAVYFCASSWAQADGYTFGSGTRLTVV.

This clonotype was observed a few times. The chain recombines TRBV12-3 or TRBV12-4 with TRBJ1-5, with TRBD1 as a possible D gene (5 bases). The CDR3 is 15 residues long. The V gene lost 1 base and the J gene lost 6 bases, with 13 bases spanning the gap. CDR3 sequence: CASSLGGQARQPQHF. The DNA of the CDR3 is TGTGCCAGCAGTTTAGGGGGCCAGGCCCGTCAGCCCCAGCATTTT.

The chain recombines TRBV28 with TRBJ2-5; TRBD2 aligns across 7 bases. The CDR3 consists of 14 residues. J gave up 4 bases and V 7 bases, and 9 bases lay outside the gene matches. Germline CDR1 MDHEN, CDR2 SYDVKM. The CDR3 DNA follows: TGTGCCAGCACCCCGGGAGGACCCCGAGAGACCCAGTACTTC. Its translation: CASTPGGPRETQYF.

V gene TRBV18 combines with J gene TRBJ1-1, with TRBD1 as a possible D gene (6 bases). Per the germline V gene, CDR1 is KGHSH and CDR2 is LQKENI. Trimming pared 5 bases from V and 3 bases from J, leaving 13 bases between. The length of the CDR3 is 14 residues. CDR3 nucleotide sequence: TGTGCCAGCTCAGGCGAAAAGGGGGACACTGAAGCTTTCTTT. It specifies CASSGEKGDTEAFF.

The chain links TRBV18 to TRBJ2-3; D may be TRBD2 (7 bases). The V gene's germline CDR1 is KGHSH and CDR2 LQKENI. Deletions cut 0 bases from V and 2 bases from J, with 18 bases between. CDR3 size: 18 residues. CDR3 in DNA: TGTGCCAGCTCACCACCGGGGTACCGCGGGGGCCTCACAGATACGCAGTATTTT. Protein: CASSPPGYRGGLTDTQYF.